This note documents a single T cell receptor beta chain sequence. Antigen: not known. The TCR cDNA carried a universal primer site and UMIs from 5'RACE template switching. From the 5' RACE reads, TCRdb called clonotypes with MiXCR, one entry per CDR3 protein. The table records 500,000 to 650,000 distinct CDR3 sequences, 12% of them present only once. The data belong to a study of T cells after yellow fever vaccination. On the study more broadly: Fractions low in cell number were prepared with SMART-Seq v4 Ultra Low Input. Study-level points and caveats: Although the secondary response was weaker, it peaked faster, at day 5 versus 15.

This CDR3 is built from 14 residues. Deletions cut 7 bases from V and 0 bases from J, with 11 bases between. Germline V CDR1 and CDR2: SEHNR, FQNEAQ (reference sequence). The sequenced sample was PBMCs, obtained on the day of the yellow fever booster vaccination. The receptor's source is a man aged 25 to 45 who received the YFV17D yellow fever vaccine. V usage is TRBV7-9 and J usage is TRBJ2-3; perhaps TRBD2 as D (6 bases). The CDR3 spells CASMDGTSTDTQYF. The CDR3, as DNA: TGTGCCAGCATGGATGGGACTAGCACAGATACGCAGTATTTT.